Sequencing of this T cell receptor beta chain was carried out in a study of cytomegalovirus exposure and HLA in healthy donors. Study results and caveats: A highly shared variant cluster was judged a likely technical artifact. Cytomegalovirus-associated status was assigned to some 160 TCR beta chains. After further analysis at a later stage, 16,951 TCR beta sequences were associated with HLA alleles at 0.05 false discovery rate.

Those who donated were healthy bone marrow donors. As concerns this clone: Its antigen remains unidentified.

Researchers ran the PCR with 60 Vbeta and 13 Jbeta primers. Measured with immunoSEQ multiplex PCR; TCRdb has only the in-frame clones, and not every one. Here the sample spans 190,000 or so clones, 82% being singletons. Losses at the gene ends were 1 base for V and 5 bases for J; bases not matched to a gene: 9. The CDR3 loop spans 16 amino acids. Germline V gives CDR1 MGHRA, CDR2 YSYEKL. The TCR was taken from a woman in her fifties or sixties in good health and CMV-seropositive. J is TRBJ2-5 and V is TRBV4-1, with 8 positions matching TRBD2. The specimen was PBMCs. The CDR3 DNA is TGCGCCAGCAGCCAAGCCTCCGGGGGGGCCCAGGAGACCCAGTACTTC. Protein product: CASSQASGGAQETQYF.